This T cell receptor beta chain stems from a study of cytomegalovirus exposure and HLA in healthy donors. An approximately 120-subject validation cohort, separate from the roughly 700-subject first cohort, supplied the donors. Study-level results: Associated with cytomegalovirus, according to the listing, were 150 to 200 TCR beta chains. Accounts indicate the classifier identified cytomegalovirus status with strong specificity and sensitivity. The dataset shows that most TCR sequences were rare, while some public TCRs occurred in many donors.

This clone was found once. Its specificity is not known. Sequencing used immunoSEQ multiplex PCR; TCRdb keeps in-frame clones, though not all of them. The table shows about 240,000 clones, with 75% to 90% occurring only once. V dropped 3 bases and J dropped 5; count of bases not matched to a gene: 8. Per the germline V gene, CDR1 is MDHEN and CDR2 is SYDVKM. This CDR3 spans 15 amino acids. The chain uses TRBV28 and TRBJ1-2; 8 bases fit TRBD1. This sequence originates from a young woman in good health and CMV-seropositive. The source material was PBMCs. CDR3 nucleotides: TGTGCCAGCAGTTTGGGCGGGACAGGCCAATATGGCTACACCTTC. Translation gives CASSLGGTGQYGYTF.